This T cell receptor beta chain was sequenced in a study of T cell clonality in common variable immunodeficiency. Study results and limitations: Authors noted CVID clonality's cause needs subpopulation repertoire sequencing. Compared with healthy controls, CVID subjects showed increased TCRbeta clonality, mostly in about a third. CVID subjects shared fewer TCRbeta clones than healthy controls did.

This CDR3 region has 15 residues. Losses at the gene ends were 1 base for V and 6 bases for J; bases not matched to a gene: 6. This clone was detected ten times or more. Its antigen is unidentified. Read coverage stops 3 residues before the CDR3 terminus; the germline J gene supplies the remainder. CVID and control samples used equivalent genomic DNA input. Data came from immunoSEQ multiplex PCR; TCRdb stores just in-frame clones and leaves some out. There are about 52,000 clones in the sample, none observed a single time. Sample: peripheral blood mononuclear cells. The gene calls are TRBV12-3 or TRBV12-4 and TRBJ2-4; 7 nucleotides match TRBD2. The clonotype originates from a person aged 18 to 75 in good health. The CDR3 region is CASSLVSGTINIQYF. The CDR3 DNA, read in part, is TGTGCCAGCAGTTTAGTATCCGGGACTATAAACATT.